This paragraph covers one T cell receptor (beta chain) sequence. Germline V gene lookup returns CDR1 SGHVS and CDR2 FQNEAQ. The CDR3 runs to 14 residues. With V trimmed by 4 bases and J by 0 bases, 0 bases remained unmatched. This sample is part of a study of cytomegalovirus exposure and HLA in healthy donors. Some clones are missing from TCRdb's copy, which holds only in-frame ones; the method was immunoSEQ multiplex PCR. The repertoire has about 350,000 clones, roughly nine tenths of them found once; the top ten carry roughly 1.2%. This rearrangement joins TRBV7-8 to TRBJ2-7, with 10 nucleotides matching TRBD2. The receptor comes from a young woman in good health and CMV-seropositive. The sequencing sample was made of PBMCs. CDR3 residues: CASSWTSGSYEQYF. The DNA for the CDR3 is TGTGCCAGCAGCTGGACTAGCGGCTCCTACGAGCAGTACTTC.